These 14 T cell receptor beta chains were all obtained from the same sample, sequenced in a study of blood T cell repertoires in COVID-19. Measured with immunoSEQ multiplex PCR; TCRdb has only the in-frame clones, and not every one. The sample lists over 40,000 clones; 92% were seen once. The sample consisted of peripheral blood. These receptors were obtained from a human donor in a cohort sampled during active COVID-19.

The chain carries TRBV18 and TRBJ2-5; tentatively, D is TRBD1 (5 bases). The CDR3 runs 15 residues. Germline-derived CDR1 and CDR2 are KGHSH and LQKENI. Trimming cost V 0 bases and J 3 bases, with 11 bases left between them. This CDR3 is CASSPPMPGKETQYF. For the CDR3, the DNA is TGTGCCAGCTCACCACCGATGCCAGGGAAAGAGACCCAGTACTTC.

The V call is TRBV7-3, the J call TRBJ2-1, with 8 bases matching TRBD2. From germline, CDR1 is SGHTA and CDR2 FQGTGA. The CDR3 loop spans 16 amino acids. Trimming took 2 bases from V and 6 from J; bases not matched to a gene: 9. Here the CDR3 reads CASSLAAGGPVNEQFF. The DNA for the CDR3 is TGTGCCAGCAGCTTAGCTGCGGGAGGCCCAGTCAATGAGCAGTTCTTC.

CDR3 DNA: TGTGCCAGCAGCTTAAGTGCCTACCAGCCCCAGCATTTT. Residues: CASSLSAYQPQHF. The chain carries TRBV7-9 and TRBJ1-5; D gene uncertain. CDR1 is SEHNR and CDR2 is FQNEAQ in the germline V gene (reference sequence). This CDR3 comprises 13 residues. Deletions cut 2 bases from V and 7 bases from J, with 9 bases between. Filled out from reference TRBV7-9 and TRBJ1-5, the complete variable domain reads DTGVSQNPRHKITKRGQNVTFRCDPISEHNRLYWYRQTLGQGPEFLTYFQNEAQLEKSRLLSDRFSAERPKGSFSTLEIQRTEQGDSAMYLCASSLSAYQPQHFGDGTRLSIL.

The chain is built from TRBV7-9 and TRBJ2-1; D is ambiguous. The CDR3 is 11 residues long. V was shortened by 5 bases and J by 8 bases, with 7 bases between the two germline ends. Germline V gene sequence: CDR1 SEHNR, CDR2 FQNEAQ (reference sequence). The CDR3 DNA is TGTGCCAGCAGCCTAGTAGATGAGCAGTTCTTC. Encoded protein: CASSLVDEQFF.

The chain links TRBV25-1 to TRBJ2-7, with 9 positions matching TRBD1. CDR1 and CDR2 (germline): MGHDK, SYGVNS. J gave up 3 bases and V 7 bases, and 7 bases lay outside the gene matches. The CDR3 has 14 amino acids. CDR3 region: CASKGQGGNYEQYF. In nucleotides, the CDR3 is TGTGCCAGCAAGGGACAGGGAGGAAACTACGAGCAGTACTTC.

The CDR3 is CASSLYRKGSTEAFF. The DNA of the CDR3 is TGTGCCAGCAGCTTATATCGGAAGGGGTCCACTGAAGCTTTCTTT. V is TRBV7-3 and J is TRBJ1-1; D possibly corresponds to TRBD1 (5 bases). V shed 2 bases and J shed 4 bases, with 14 bases lying between them. This CDR3 comprises 15 residues. Looked up from germline, CDR1 is SGHTA and CDR2 is FQGTGA.

The chain combines TRBV15 with TRBJ2-2, with 8 bases aligning to TRBD2. Germline lookup yields CDR1 LNHNV and CDR2 YYDKDF (reference sequence). This CDR3 contains 17 residues. Trimming removed 0 bases from V and 3 bases from J; junction bases left unmatched: 6. The CDR3 loop reads CATSRDGGAGDTGELFF. CDR3 DNA sequence: TGTGCCACCAGCAGAGACGGGGGGGCAGGTGACACCGGGGAGCTGTTTTTT. The full variable domain, in which reference TRBV15 and TRBJ2-2 provide the parts outside the CDR3, is DAMVIQNPRYQVTQFGKPVTLSCSQTLNHNVMYWYQQKSSQAPKLLFHYYDKDFNNEADTPDNFQSRRPNTSFCFLDIRSPGLGDTAMYLCATSRDGGAGDTGELFFGEGSRLTVL.

The V gene is TRBV4-1, the J gene TRBJ2-7; 15 nucleotides align to TRBD2. The V segment lost 4 bases and the J segment 7 bases; nucleotides outside the gene matches: 8. The CDR3 has 16 residues. Germline V lookup: CDR1 MGHRA, CDR2 YSYEKL. CDR3 sequence: CASSLAGLAGGREQYF. The DNA of the CDR3 is TGCGCCAGCAGCCTAGCAGGACTAGCGGGAGGGCGTGAGCAGTACTTC.

V and J are TRBV24-1 and TRBJ1-2, with TRBD1 matching over 9 bases. V shed 3 bases and J 6 bases; nucleotides not matched to a gene: 7. CDR1 and CDR2 (germline): KGHDR, SFDVKD. The CDR3 is made up of 15 amino acids. CDR3 DNA: TGTGCCACCAGTGATCCCCCTGGGACAGGGAATGGCTACACCTTC. Translating gives CATSDPPGTGNGYTF.

This clone has a single count. CDR3 nucleotides: TGTGCCAGCAGCATCGGACAGGGATTGAAACTAACTAATGAAAAACTGTTTTTT. It yields the protein CASSIGQGLKLTNEKLFF. V usage is TRBV11-2 and J usage is TRBJ1-4; 8 bases are shared with TRBD1. Losses at the gene ends were 5 bases for V and 1 base for J; bases not matched to a gene: 12. This CDR3 has 18 amino acids. The germline CDR1 and CDR2 sequences are SGHAT and FQNNGV.

The V call is TRBV27, the J call TRBJ2-7; maybe TRBD1 (6 bases). V lost 3 bases to trimming and J lost 6 bases, with 15 bases between them. Germline CDR1 is MNHEY and CDR2 is SMNVEV (reference sequence). This CDR3 has 14 amino acids. CDR3: CASSLHRVKSEQYF. In DNA form, the CDR3 reads TGTGCCAGCAGTTTGCACAGGGTGAAATCCGAGCAGTACTTC.

The V gene is TRBV2, the J gene TRBJ2-1; 8 bases are shared with TRBD1. Germline CDR1 reads SNHLY; CDR2 reads FYNNEI. The CDR3 is 15 amino acids. V gave up 6 bases and J gave up 2 bases; unmatched junction bases: 6. CDR3 sequence reads: CASREDRVTYNEQFF. Here the CDR3 DNA reads TGTGCCAGCAGGGAGGACAGGGTCACCTACAATGAGCAGTTCTTC.

The chain carries TRBV20-1 and TRBJ2-7; D is possibly TRBD2 (6 bases). CDR1 is DFQATT and CDR2 is SNEGSKA in the germline V gene (reference sequence). V lost 3 bases and J 2 bases, leaving 17 bases between the germline ends. This CDR3 region has 15 residues. DNA of the CDR3: TGCAGTGCTAGTGGGAGGAGGGACGGAGCCTACGAGCAGTACTTC. It codes for CSASGRRDGAYEQYF.

The chain couples TRBV1 to TRBJ2-2; the table assigns TRBD2, which was not confirmed against the DNA. TRBV1 is classified as a pseudogene. CDR3 size: 14 residues. The CDR3 coding sequence is TGCACCAGCAGCCAAGTCTCCCGTCCCGGGGAGCTGTTTTTT. This sequence encodes CTSSQVSRPGELFF.